What follows is one T cell receptor (beta chain) and its context. The CDR3 covers 17 residues. From germline, CDR1 is SEHNR and CDR2 FQNEAQ (reference sequence). With V trimmed by 3 bases and J by 2 bases, 4 bases remained unmatched. RNA transcripts were the source from which TCR beta CDR3 regions were amplified. An initial RT-PCR round employing HTBI primers preceded a second-round multiplex PCR. TCRdb re-called the multiplex PCR reads through MiXCR, storing one row per CDR3 protein. This sample yields 500,000 to 700,000 distinct CDR3 sequences, of which 39% are seen a single time; roughly 4% belongs to the top ten. The record originates from a study of Graves' ophthalmopathy and Graves' hyperthyroidism.

This sequence joins TRBV7-9 and TRBJ2-3, with TRBD2 identical over 14 bases. The source material was peripheral blood or thyroid tissue (not recorded which). The sequence was collected from an adult man with Graves' hyperthyroidism. CDR3 in amino acids: CASSLGLAGALTDTQYF. Here the CDR3 DNA reads TGTGCCAGCAGCTTGGGACTAGCGGGGGCCCTCACAGATACGCAGTATTTT.